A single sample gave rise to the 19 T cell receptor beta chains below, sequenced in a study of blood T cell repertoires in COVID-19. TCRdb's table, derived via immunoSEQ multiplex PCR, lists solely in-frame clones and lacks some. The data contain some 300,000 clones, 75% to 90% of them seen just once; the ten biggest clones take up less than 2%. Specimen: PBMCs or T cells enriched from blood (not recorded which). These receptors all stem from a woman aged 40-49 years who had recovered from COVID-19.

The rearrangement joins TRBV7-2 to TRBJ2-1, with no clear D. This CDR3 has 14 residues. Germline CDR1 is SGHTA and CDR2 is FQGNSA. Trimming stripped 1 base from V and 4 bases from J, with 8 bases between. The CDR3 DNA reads TGTGCCAGCAGCTTAGATGCTAGGTACAATGAGCAGTTCTTC. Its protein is CASSLDARYNEQFF.

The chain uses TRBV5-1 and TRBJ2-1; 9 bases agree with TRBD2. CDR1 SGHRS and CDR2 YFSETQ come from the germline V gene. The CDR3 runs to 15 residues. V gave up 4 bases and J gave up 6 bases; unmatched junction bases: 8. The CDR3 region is CASSEDGLAFNEQFF. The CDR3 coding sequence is TGCGCCAGCAGCGAGGATGGACTAGCGTTCAATGAGCAGTTCTTC.

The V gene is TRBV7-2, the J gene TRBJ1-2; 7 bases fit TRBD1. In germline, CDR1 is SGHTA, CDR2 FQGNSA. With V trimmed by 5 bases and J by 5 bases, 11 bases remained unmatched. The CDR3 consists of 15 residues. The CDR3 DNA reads TGTGCCAGCAGCCCGAGGGGACAGCCAATATATGGCTACACCTTC. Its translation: CASSPRGQPIYGYTF.

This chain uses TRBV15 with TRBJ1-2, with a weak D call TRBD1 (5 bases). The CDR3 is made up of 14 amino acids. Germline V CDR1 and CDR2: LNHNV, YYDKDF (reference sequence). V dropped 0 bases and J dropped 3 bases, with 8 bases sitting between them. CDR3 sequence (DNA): TGTGCCACCAGCAGAGATTTAGGGGACTATGGCTACACCTTC. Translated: CATSRDLGDYGYTF. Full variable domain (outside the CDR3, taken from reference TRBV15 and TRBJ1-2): DAMVIQNPRYQVTQFGKPVTLSCSQTLNHNVMYWYQQKSSQAPKLLFHYYDKDFNNEADTPDNFQSRRPNTSFCFLDIRSPGLGDTAMYLCATSRDLGDYGYTFGSGTRLTVV.

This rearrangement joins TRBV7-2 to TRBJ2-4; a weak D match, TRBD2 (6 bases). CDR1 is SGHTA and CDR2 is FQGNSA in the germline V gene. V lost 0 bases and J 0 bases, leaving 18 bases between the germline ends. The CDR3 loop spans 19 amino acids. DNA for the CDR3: TGTGCCAGCAGCTTAGCCCTAGCGTTAGTTGGGCTAGCCAAAAACATTCAGTACTTC. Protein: CASSLALALVGLAKNIQYF.

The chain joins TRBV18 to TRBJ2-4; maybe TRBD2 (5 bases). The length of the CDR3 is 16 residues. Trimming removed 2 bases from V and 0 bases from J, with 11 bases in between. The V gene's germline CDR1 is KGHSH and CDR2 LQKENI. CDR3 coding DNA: TGTGCCAGCTCACCAGAGGGATTACTAGCCAAAAACATTCAGTACTTC. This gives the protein CASSPEGLLAKNIQYF.

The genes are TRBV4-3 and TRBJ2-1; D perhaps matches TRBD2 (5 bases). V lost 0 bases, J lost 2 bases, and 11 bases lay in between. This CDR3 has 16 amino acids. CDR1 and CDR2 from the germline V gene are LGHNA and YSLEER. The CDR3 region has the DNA TGCGCCAGCAGCCAAGATGAGGGCAGGACCTACAATGAGCAGTTCTTC. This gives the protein CASSQDEGRTYNEQFF.

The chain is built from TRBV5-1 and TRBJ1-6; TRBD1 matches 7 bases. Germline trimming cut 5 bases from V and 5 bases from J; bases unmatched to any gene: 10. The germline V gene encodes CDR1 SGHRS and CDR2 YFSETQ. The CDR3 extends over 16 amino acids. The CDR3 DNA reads TGCGCCAGCAGAAGGGCAGGGGGTGAGGATAATTCACCCCTCCACTTT. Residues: CASRRAGGEDNSPLHF.

The CDR3 reads CASAHRDTPYNEQFF. As DNA, the CDR3 is TGTGCCAGCGCTCACCGGGACACCCCCTACAATGAGCAGTTCTTC. The chain recombines TRBV25-1 with TRBJ2-1, with D maybe TRBD1 (6 bases). The V gene lost 8 bases and the J gene lost 2 bases, with 16 bases spanning the gap. Germline V gene data show CDR1 as MGHDK and CDR2 as SYGVNS. The CDR3 is 15 amino acids.

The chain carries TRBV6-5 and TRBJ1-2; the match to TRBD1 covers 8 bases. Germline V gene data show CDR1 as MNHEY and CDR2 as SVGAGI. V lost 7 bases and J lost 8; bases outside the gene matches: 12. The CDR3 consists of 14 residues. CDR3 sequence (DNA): TGTGCCAGCACCCCGGGAGGCAGGGGGCTAGGCTACACCTTC. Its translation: CASTPGGRGLGYTF.

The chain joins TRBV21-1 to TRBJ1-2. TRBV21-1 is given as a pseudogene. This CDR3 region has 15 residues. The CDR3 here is CASSKGRRGRASYTF. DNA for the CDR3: TGTGCCAGCAGCAAAGGCCGCCGGGGGAGGGCGAGCTACACCTTC.

The CDR3: CASRSGTDGYTF. DNA of the CDR3: TGTGCCAGCAGGTCCGGGACAGATGGCTACACCTTC. V usage is TRBV3-1 (or the pseudogene TRBV3-2) and J usage is TRBJ1-2; TRBD1 aligns across 7 bases. In germline, CDR1 is LGHDT, CDR2 YNNKEL (reference sequence). The CDR3 covers 12 residues. Losses at the gene ends were 6 bases for V and 6 bases for J; bases not matched to a gene: 4.

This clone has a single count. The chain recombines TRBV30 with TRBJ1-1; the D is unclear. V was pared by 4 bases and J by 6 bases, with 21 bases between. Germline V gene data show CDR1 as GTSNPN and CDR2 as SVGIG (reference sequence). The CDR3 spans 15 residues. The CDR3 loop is CAWTTPKWSRSEAFF. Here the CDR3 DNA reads TGTGCCTGGACCACCCCTAAGTGGTCGCGTTCTGAAGCTTTCTTT.

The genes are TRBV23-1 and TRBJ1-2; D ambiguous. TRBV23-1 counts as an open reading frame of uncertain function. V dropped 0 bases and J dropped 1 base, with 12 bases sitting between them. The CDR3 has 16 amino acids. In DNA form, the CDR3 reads TGCGCCAGCAGTCAATCCTCTTTGAGGGATAACTATGGCTACACCTTC. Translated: CASSQSSLRDNYGYTF.

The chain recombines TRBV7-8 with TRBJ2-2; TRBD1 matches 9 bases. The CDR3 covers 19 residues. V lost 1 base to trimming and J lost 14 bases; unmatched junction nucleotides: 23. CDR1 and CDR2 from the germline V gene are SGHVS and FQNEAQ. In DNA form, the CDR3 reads TGTGCCAGCAGCTTAGTTGCATTGGAGTACGGGGGACAGGGACCGGGCCTGTTTTTT. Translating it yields CASSLVALEYGGQGPGLFF.

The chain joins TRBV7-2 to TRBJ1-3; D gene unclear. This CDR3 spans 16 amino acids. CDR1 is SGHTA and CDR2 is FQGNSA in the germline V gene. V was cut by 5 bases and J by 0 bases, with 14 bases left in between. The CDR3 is CASSPSLGSSGNTIYF. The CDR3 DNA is TGTGCCAGCAGCCCTAGCCTAGGGAGCTCTGGAAACACCATATATTTT. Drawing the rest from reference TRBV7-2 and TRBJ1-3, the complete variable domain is GAGVSQSPSNKVTEKGKDVELRCDPISGHTALYWYRQSLGQGLEFLIYFQGNSAPDKSGLPSDRFSAERTGGSVSTLTIQRTQQEDSAVYLCASSPSLGSSGNTIYFGEGSWLTVV.

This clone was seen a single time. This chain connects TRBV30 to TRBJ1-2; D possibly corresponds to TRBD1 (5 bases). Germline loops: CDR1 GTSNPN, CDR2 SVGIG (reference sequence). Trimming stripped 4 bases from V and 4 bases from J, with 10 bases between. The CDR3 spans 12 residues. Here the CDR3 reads CAWTWGSYGYTF. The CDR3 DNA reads TGTGCCTGGACCTGGGGCAGCTATGGCTACACCTTC.

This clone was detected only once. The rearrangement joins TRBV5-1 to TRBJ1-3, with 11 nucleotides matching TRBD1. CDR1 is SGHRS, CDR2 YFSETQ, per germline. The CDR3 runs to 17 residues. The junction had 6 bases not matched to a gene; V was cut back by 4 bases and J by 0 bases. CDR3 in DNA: TGCGCCAGCAGCATCGGGACAGGGGGTAGCTCTGGAAACACCATATATTTT. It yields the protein CASSIGTGGSSGNTIYF.

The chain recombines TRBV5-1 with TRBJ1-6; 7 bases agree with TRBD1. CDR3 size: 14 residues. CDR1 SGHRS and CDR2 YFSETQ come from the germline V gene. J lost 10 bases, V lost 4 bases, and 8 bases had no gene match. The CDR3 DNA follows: TGCGCCAGCAGCCGCGACAGGGTCGGCTCACCCCTCCACTTT. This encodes CASSRDRVGSPLHF.